This TCR beta chain was captured by sequencing in a study of patients and donors after allogeneic stem cell transplantation. TCRdb used MiXCR to reprocess the RT-PCR reads, holding one entry per CDR3 protein. The sample lists roughly 960,000 distinct CDR3 sequences, roughly 18% seen once, with roughly 6% in the top ten. This clonotype was seen a handful of times. The TCR was taken from a human donor who was either an allogeneic HSCT recipient or a stem cell or donor lymphocyte infusion donor (not recorded which). It is not recorded whose cells these are; they may come from a transplant donor. The sequencing sample was made of blood, either unsorted or a sorted T cell fraction (not recorded which).

CDR3 DNA sequence: TGTGCCATCAGTGAGACCATTCTGCGGGACAGGGGCCACGAGCAGTACTTC. This encodes CAISETILRDRGHEQYF. The chain uses TRBV10-3 and TRBJ2-7; 10 nucleotides align to TRBD1. The J segment lost 5 bases and the V segment lost 2 bases, leaving 12 bases of the junction unmatched. Germline values: CDR1 ENHRY, CDR2 SYGVKD. The CDR3 loop spans 17 amino acids.